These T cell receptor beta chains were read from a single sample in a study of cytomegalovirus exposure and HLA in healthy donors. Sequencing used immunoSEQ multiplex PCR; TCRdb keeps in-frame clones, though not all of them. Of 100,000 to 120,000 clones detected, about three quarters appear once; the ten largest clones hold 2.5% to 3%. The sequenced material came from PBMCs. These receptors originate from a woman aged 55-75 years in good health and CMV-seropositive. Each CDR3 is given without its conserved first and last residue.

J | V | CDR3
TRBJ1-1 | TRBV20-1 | SFRNTEAF
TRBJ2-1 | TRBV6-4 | ASSPGDLSYNEQF
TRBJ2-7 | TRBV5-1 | ASSFEGSSSYEQY
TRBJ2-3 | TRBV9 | ASSVSPSAAKNTDTQY
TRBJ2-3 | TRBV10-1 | ASSEYPISADTQY
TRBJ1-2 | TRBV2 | ASTLGQVLYGYT
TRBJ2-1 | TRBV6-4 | ASSKQPLAGENEQF
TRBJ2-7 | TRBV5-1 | ASSWGQGLDEQY
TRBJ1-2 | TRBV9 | ASSVAPTQDRDYGYT
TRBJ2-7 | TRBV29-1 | SVVTGLFKQY
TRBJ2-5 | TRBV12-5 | ASGSFGGETQY
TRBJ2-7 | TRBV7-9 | ASSSWTGTYEQY
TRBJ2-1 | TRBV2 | ASRLTGQGNNEQF
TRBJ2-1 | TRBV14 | ASSQSLYNEQF
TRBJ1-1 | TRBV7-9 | ASSLEGGTEAF
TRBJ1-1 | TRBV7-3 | ASSLLPNTEAF